This entry lists 17 T cell receptor beta chains sequenced from one sample in a study of blood T cell repertoires in COVID-19. The table came from immunoSEQ multiplex PCR; TCRdb's copy has only in-frame clones and leaves some out. The sample has about 44,000 clones, approximately 82% seen once; the top ten hold over 4%. Sequenced material: peripheral blood. The origin of the receptors is a woman aged 70 to 79 with acute or convalescent COVID-19.

The DNA for the CDR3 is TGTGCCTGGAGTGTACAGGGCTACGAGCAGTACTTC. As protein: CAWSVQGYEQYF. This chain connects TRBV30 to TRBJ2-7, with a possible D match to TRBD1 (6 bases). The V gene lost 0 bases and the J gene lost 3 bases, with 6 bases spanning the gap. Germline loops: CDR1 GTSNPN, CDR2 SVGIG (reference sequence). CDR3 length: 12 amino acids.

This sequence joins TRBV29-1 and TRBJ1-2, with 9 nucleotides matching TRBD1. Germline V CDR1 and CDR2: SQVTM, ANQGSEA. V trimming: 4 bases; J trimming: 7 bases; junction bases outside the gene matches: 10. CDR3 length equals 14 residues. The CDR3 spells CSVARTGDMGGYTF. CDR3 DNA sequence: TGCAGCGTTGCTCGGACAGGGGACATGGGTGGCTACACCTTC.

This chain connects TRBV15 to TRBJ2-3; 8 bases agree with TRBD1. Germline-derived CDR1 and CDR2 are LNHNV and YYDKDF (reference sequence). The ends lost 6 bases at V and 1 base at J; junction bases unmatched: 6. The CDR3 totals 15 residues. The DNA of the CDR3 is TGTGCCACCAGACTCCCGGGACAGGGCACAGATACGCAGTATTTT. Its protein is CATRLPGQGTDTQYF. The full variable domain, completed using reference TRBV15 and TRBJ2-3, is DAMVIQNPRYQVTQFGKPVTLSCSQTLNHNVMYWYQQKSSQAPKLLFHYYDKDFNNEADTPDNFQSRRPNTSFCFLDIRSPGLGDTAMYLCATRLPGQGTDTQYFGPGTRLTVL.

The genes are TRBV25-1 and TRBJ2-3; 7 bases are shared with TRBD2. V was clipped by 8 bases and J by 1 base; unmatched bases: 6. In germline, CDR1 is MGHDK, CDR2 SYGVNS. There are 14 residues in the CDR3. CDR3 coding DNA: TGTGCCAGCGCCGGGACTACCGGCACAGATACGCAGTATTTT. The encoded protein is CASAGTTGTDTQYF.

The CDR3 sequence is CASSLGLRTSGRLVEQFF. CDR3 in DNA: TGCGCCAGCAGCTTGGGGCTAAGGACTAGCGGGAGACTGGTTGAGCAGTTCTTC. J is TRBJ2-1 and V is TRBV5-1; TRBD2 aligns across 13 bases. This CDR3 contains 18 residues. V lost 0 bases to trimming and J lost 9 bases; unmatched junction nucleotides: 12. CDR1 and CDR2 (germline): SGHRS, YFSETQ.

This rearrangement joins TRBV28 to TRBJ2-5, with 7 bases aligning to TRBD2. This CDR3 is built from 15 residues. The germline CDR1 and CDR2 sequences are MDHEN and SYDVKM. The junction had 9 bases not matched to a gene; V was cut back by 5 bases and J by 3 bases. This CDR3 is CASSTSAAYKETQYF. The CDR3 nucleotides read TGTGCCAGCAGTACTAGCGCCGCGTACAAAGAGACCCAGTACTTC.

The chain links TRBV23-1 to TRBJ2-7; a possible D gene is TRBD2 (5 bases). TRBV23-1 is flagged as an ORF with uncertain function. This CDR3 is 16 amino acids long. Trimming cost V 7 bases and J 1 base, with 20 bases left between them. The chain's CDR3 is CASTTDPTLVSYEQYF. The CDR3 DNA sequence: TGCGCCAGCACAACCGATCCGACACTAGTTTCCTACGAGCAGTACTTC.

The V call is TRBV7-8, the J call TRBJ1-2; 7 positions agree with TRBD1. Trimming removed 5 bases from V and 6 bases from J; junction bases left unmatched: 6. There are 13 residues in the CDR3. Germline CDR1 reads SGHVS; CDR2 reads FQNEAQ. Written as DNA, the CDR3 is TGTGCCAGCAGCCCCGGGACAGCGCATGGCTACACCTTC. It specifies CASSPGTAHGYTF.

The chain recombines TRBV5-4 with TRBJ2-5; 12 bases match TRBD2. V lost 9 bases and J lost 1; bases outside the gene matches: 10. There are 16 residues in the CDR3. Germline CDR1 reads SGHNT; CDR2 reads YYREEE (reference sequence). This CDR3 is CATKKRLAGAQETQYF. The CDR3, as DNA: TGTGCCACCAAAAAACGACTAGCGGGAGCCCAAGAGACCCAGTACTTC.

The rearrangement links TRBV7-9 to TRBJ1-1; D is possibly TRBD1 (6 bases). The CDR3 totals 15 residues. Trimming took off 2 bases at V and 2 bases at J, with 12 bases between the two ends. Germline lookup yields CDR1 SEHNR and CDR2 FQNEAQ (reference sequence). The CDR3 sequence: CASSLPGQTNTEAFF. CDR3 DNA sequence: TGTGCCAGCAGCTTACCCGGACAGACAAACACTGAAGCTTTCTTT.

This clone was picked up one time. This chain uses TRBV4-2 with TRBJ2-1, with D possibly matching TRBD1 (6 bases). CDR1 is LGHNA and CDR2 is YNFKEQ in the germline V gene. Between the trimmed V and J ends, which lost 4 bases and 5 bases, there was a span of 9 bases. The CDR3 covers 13 residues. The DNA of the CDR3 is TGTGCCAGCAGCCGTCAGGGGAACAATGAGCAGTTCTTC. Its translation: CASSRQGNNEQFF.

The J gene is TRBJ2-3, the V gene TRBV7-3, with a possible D match to TRBD1 (7 bases). The CDR3 extends over 19 amino acids. CDR1 is SGHTA, CDR2 FQGTGA, per germline. The ends were cut back, 3 bases at V and 0 bases at J, with 22 bases in the middle. The CDR3 DNA reads TGTGCCAGCAGCTTCACAGGGGCCTCGGGACTGACTAGCACAGATACGCAGTATTTT. It encodes CASSFTGASGLTSTDTQYF. Combining the CDR3 with reference TRBV7-3 and TRBJ2-3 gives the whole variable domain GAGVSQTPSNKVTEKGKYVELRCDPISGHTALYWYRQSLGQGPEFLIYFQGTGAADDSGLPNDRFFAVRPEGSVSTLKIQRTERGDSAVYLCASSFTGASGLTSTDTQYFGPGTRLTVL.

This clone was recorded once. The chain uses TRBV3-1 (or the pseudogene TRBV3-2) and TRBJ1-2; D is ambiguous. This CDR3 has 13 amino acids. The V end lost 3 bases, the J end lost 6 bases, and 11 bases lay between the germline ends. CDR1 and CDR2 (germline): LGHDT, YNNKEL (reference sequence). CDR3 nucleotides: TGTGCCAGCAGCCAGCTACGGGGTGATGGCTACACCTTC. This translates into CASSQLRGDGYTF.

V usage is TRBV28 and J usage is TRBJ1-5; tentative D call: TRBD1 (6 bases). CDR3 length: 15 residues. Trimming pared 7 bases from V and 3 bases from J, leaving 16 bases between. The V gene's germline CDR1 is MDHEN and CDR2 SYDVKM. The DNA of the CDR3 is TGTGCCAGCATCTACGACAGGCGGTACAATCAGCCCCAGCATTTT. Translating it yields CASIYDRRYNQPQHF.

This chain links TRBV28 with TRBJ1-2; D not certain. The V end lost 4 bases, the J end lost 8 bases, and 5 bases lay between the germline ends. This CDR3 is 10 amino acids long. Germline-derived CDR1 and CDR2 are MDHEN and SYDVKM. The CDR3 region has the DNA TGTGCCAGCAGTTCGGGGGGCTACACCTTC. This encodes CASSSGGYTF.

V and J are TRBV11-2 and TRBJ2-6; TRBD1 agrees at 8 bases. V shed 3 bases and J 1 base; nucleotides not matched to a gene: 2. Germline-derived CDR1 and CDR2 are SGHAT and FQNNGV. CDR3 length equals 16 residues. CDR3 loop: CASSFGQGSGANVLTF. The CDR3 DNA sequence: TGTGCCAGCAGCTTTGGACAGGGTTCTGGGGCCAACGTCCTGACTTTC.

The rearrangement joins TRBV30 to TRBJ2-7; 11 nucleotides line up with TRBD1. This CDR3 region has 14 residues. The germline V gene has CDR1 GTSNPN and CDR2 SVGIG (reference sequence). V shed 3 bases, J shed 3 bases, and the junction held 4 bases outside the gene matches. In DNA, the CDR3 is TGTGCCTGGAGGGGACAGGGGGTGAACTACGAGCAGTACTTC. This codes for CAWRGQGVNYEQYF.